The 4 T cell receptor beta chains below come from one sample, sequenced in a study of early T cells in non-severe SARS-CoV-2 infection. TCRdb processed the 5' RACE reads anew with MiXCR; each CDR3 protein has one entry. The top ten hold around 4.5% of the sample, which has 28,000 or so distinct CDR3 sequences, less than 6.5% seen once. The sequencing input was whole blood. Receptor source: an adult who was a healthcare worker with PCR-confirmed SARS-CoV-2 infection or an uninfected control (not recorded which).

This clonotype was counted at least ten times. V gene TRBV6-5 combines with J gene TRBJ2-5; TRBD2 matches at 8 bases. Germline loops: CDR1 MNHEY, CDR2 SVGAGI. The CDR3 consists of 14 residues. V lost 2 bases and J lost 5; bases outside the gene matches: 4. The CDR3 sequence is CASSYGTRGETQYF. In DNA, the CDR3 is TGTGCCAGCAGTTACGGGACTAGAGGGGAGACCCAGTACTTC.

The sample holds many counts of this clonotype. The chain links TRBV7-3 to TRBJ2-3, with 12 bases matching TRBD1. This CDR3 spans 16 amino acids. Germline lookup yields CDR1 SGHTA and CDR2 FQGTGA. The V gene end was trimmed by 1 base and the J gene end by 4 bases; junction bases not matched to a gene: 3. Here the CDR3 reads CASSLMGTGGADTQYF. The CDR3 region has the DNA TGTGCCAGCAGCTTAATGGGGACAGGGGGCGCAGATACGCAGTATTTT.

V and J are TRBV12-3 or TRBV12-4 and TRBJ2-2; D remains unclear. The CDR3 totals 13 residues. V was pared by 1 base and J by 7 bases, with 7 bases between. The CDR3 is CASSLEAVGELFF. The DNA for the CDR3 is TGTGCCAGCAGTTTAGAGGCCGTCGGGGAGCTGTTTTTT.

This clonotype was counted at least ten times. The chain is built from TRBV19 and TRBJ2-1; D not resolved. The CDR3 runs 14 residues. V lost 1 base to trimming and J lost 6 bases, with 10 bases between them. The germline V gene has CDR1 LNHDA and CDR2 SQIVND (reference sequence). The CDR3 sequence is CASSIAGSLNEQFF. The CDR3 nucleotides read TGTGCCAGTAGTATAGCCGGCAGCCTCAATGAGCAGTTCTTC.